This T cell receptor (beta chain) was identified in a study of chemoradiotherapy in HPV16-positive cancers. Assay used: immunoSEQ multiplex PCR; TCRdb lists only in-frame clones, some missing. The sample holds about 21,000 clones, around 87% seen once. The length of the CDR3 is 15 residues. The V end was cut by 3 bases, the J end by 4 bases, with 15 bases between. Germline values: CDR1 LNHDA, CDR2 SQIVND (reference sequence). The receptor was isolated from a human donor with HPV-associated anogenital cancer. The input for sequencing was blood, taken from a patient who underwent chemoradiotherapy. The chain uses TRBV19 and TRBJ2-5; possibly TRBD2 for D (6 bases). As DNA, the CDR3 is TGTGCCAGTAGTATGGTGCGGAACGGGGGAGAGACCCAGTACTTC. Translated, it gives CASSMVRNGGETQYF.